The next 8 T cell receptor beta chains were all read from a single sample in a study of tumor-infiltrating lymphocytes in primary liver carcinoma. It was from roughly 20-30 mg of unsorted bulk tissue that RNA and DNA were co-extracted. Researchers generated TCR beta cDNA from about 460 ng of total RNA, relying on a constant-region primer. What produced the TCR beta libraries was three nested multiplex PCR rounds using slightly modified ARM-PCR. Each of the first two PCR rounds ran approximately 11 cycles with TRBV1-TRBV30 forward and C-beta reverse primers. From the multiplex PCR reads, TCRdb called clonotypes with MiXCR, one entry per CDR3 protein. The data show more than 50,000 distinct CDR3 sequences, around three quarters seen once. The specimen sequenced was liver tumor tissue from sampling region 2. Subset: tumor region T2, inferior pole. The receptors derive from a middle-aged man with primary liver carcinoma and hepatitis B virus infection.

This clonotype has ten or more counts. This chain joins TRBV28 and TRBJ1-5, with TRBD1 identical over 10 bases. CDR1 is MDHEN, CDR2 SYDVKM, per germline. The J segment lost 5 bases and the V segment lost 5 bases, leaving 6 bases of the junction unmatched. This CDR3 region has 15 residues. The CDR3 is CASSPAGTGDQPQHF. The CDR3 DNA is TGTGCCAGCAGTCCTGCCGGGACAGGGGATCAGCCCCAGCATTTT. Based on the CDR3 plus reference TRBV28 and TRBJ1-5, the full variable domain is DVKVTQSSRYLVKRTGEKVFLECVQDMDHENMFWYRQDPGLGLRLIYFSYDVKMKEKGDIPEGYSVSREKKERFSLILESASTNQTSMYLCASSPAGTGDQPQHFGDGTRLSIL.

This clonotype was observed many times. A much more abundant neighbour one base away suggests this may be a read error. The V gene is TRBV6-5, the J gene TRBJ2-7, with 7 bases identical to TRBD1. V gave up 8 bases and J gave up 1 base; unmatched junction bases: 11. Per the germline V gene, CDR1 is MNHEY and CDR2 is SVGAGI. This CDR3 region has 15 residues. The CDR3 DNA reads TGTGCCAGCCGGACCGGGACAGTAAATTCCTACGAGCAGTACTTC. It translates to CASRTGTVNSYEQYF.

This clonotype was detected a few times. This chain connects TRBV11-1 to TRBJ2-2; a weak D match, TRBD1 (6 bases). V lost 5 bases and J lost 6, with 19 bases in between. The CDR3 runs 16 residues. The germline V gene has CDR1 SGHAT and CDR2 FQDESV (reference sequence). The CDR3 here is CASSIQGQRKAGELFF. The CDR3 nucleotides read TGTGCCAGCAGCATACAAGGACAGAGGAAAGCCGGGGAGCTGTTTTTT.

Concerning this clonotype: An end of the junction does not agree with germline; a read error may underlie this. The chain employs TRBV6-1 and TRBJ2-7; 7 bases match TRBD1. This CDR3 comprises 14 residues. Germline lookup yields CDR1 MNHNS and CDR2 SASEGT. The CDR3 loop reads CASNPGTVSHKQYF. The CDR3 bases are TGCGCCAGCAACCCCGGGACAGTCTCCCACAAGCAGTACTTC.

Concerning this clonotype: An end of the junction does not agree with germline; a read error may underlie this. The V call is TRBV10-3, the J call TRBJ2-5; TRBD1 or TRBD2 may be the D gene (5 bases each). Looked up from germline, CDR1 is ENHRY and CDR2 is SYGVKD. The CDR3 runs to 14 residues. The CDR3 coding sequence is TGTGCCATCGGTGACTACAGGAAACAAGAGTCCCAGTACTTC. It codes for CAIGDYRKQESQYF.

This clonotype came up many times. The chain is built from TRBV12-3 or TRBV12-4 and TRBJ2-3; no reliable D call. Trimming took off 5 bases at V and 6 bases at J, with 18 bases between the two ends. The CDR3 covers 15 residues. CDR3 DNA: TGTGCCAGCAGTCCGATGGTGCTACTGGGGGATACGCAGTATTTT. This translates into CASSPMVLLGDTQYF.

A note on this clonotype: A read error is possible here, since a much larger clone lies one base away. This sequence joins TRBV30 and TRBJ2-6; D ambiguous. The CDR3 totals 16 residues. Trimming shortened V by 2 bases and J by 0 bases, and 11 bases separated the two germline ends. The germline CDR1 and CDR2 sequences are GTSNPN and SVGIG (reference sequence). The DNA for the CDR3 is TGTGCCTGGAGTCCGCAGGTCTCCTCTGGGGCCAACGTCCTGACTTTC. Its translation is CAWSPQVSSGANVLTF.

About this clonotype itself: A junction boundary mismatches the germline segment, possibly from a read error. This chain links TRBV11-2 with TRBJ2-7; D ambiguous. Per germline, CDR1 SGHAT and CDR2 FQNNGV. The CDR3 covers 15 residues. This CDR3 reads CASSLIERNGYEQYF. The CDR3 bases are TGTGCCAGCAGCCTCATCGAAAGGAACGGCTACGAGCAGTATTTC. The full variable domain, with the rest looked up from reference TRBV11-2 and TRBJ2-7, is EAGVAQSPRYKIIEKRQSVAFWCNPISGHATLYWYQQILGQGPKLLIQFQNNGVVDDSQLPKDRFSAERLKGVDSTLKIQPAKLEDSAVYLCASSLIERNGYEQYFGPGTRLTVT.